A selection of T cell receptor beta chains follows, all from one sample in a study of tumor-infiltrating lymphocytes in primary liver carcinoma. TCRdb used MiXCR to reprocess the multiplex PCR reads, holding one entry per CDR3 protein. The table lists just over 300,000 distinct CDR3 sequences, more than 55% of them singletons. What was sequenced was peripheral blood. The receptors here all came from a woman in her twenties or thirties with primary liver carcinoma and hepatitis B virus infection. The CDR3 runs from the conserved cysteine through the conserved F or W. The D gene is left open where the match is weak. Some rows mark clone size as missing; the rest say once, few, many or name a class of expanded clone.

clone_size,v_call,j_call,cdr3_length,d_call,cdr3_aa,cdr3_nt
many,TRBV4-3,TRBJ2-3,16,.,CASSQAGTGSPDTQYF,TGCGCCAGCAGCCAAGCTGGGACGGGGAGCCCAGATACGCAGTATTTT
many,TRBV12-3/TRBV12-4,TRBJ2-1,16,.,CASTLPGLFSYNEQFF,TGTGCCAGCACCCTTCCCGGACTATTCTCCTACAATGAGCAGTTCTTC
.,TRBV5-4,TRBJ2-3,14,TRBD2,CASGTAGAPHTQYF,TGTGCCAGCGGCACAGCGGGAGCCCCCCATACGCAGTATTTT
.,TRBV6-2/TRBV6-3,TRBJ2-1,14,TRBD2,CANSGTSAYNEQFF,TGTGCCAACAGTGGAACTAGCGCCTACAATGAGCAGTTCTTC
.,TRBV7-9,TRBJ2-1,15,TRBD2,CVSSQTSSLNNEQFF,TGTGTCAGCAGCCAGACTAGCTCACTCAACAATGAGCAGTTCTTC
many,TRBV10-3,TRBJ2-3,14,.,CAISESGGQDTQYF,TGTGCCATCAGTGAGTCGGGGGGTCAAGATACGCAGTATTTT
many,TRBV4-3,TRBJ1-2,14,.,CASSLRSSGYGYTF,TGCGCCAGCAGCCTTAGATCCTCCGGGTATGGCTACACCTTC
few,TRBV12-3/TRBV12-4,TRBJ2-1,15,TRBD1,CASSDLGTDKNEQFF,TGTGCCAGCAGTGACTTAGGGACAGACAAGAATGAGCAGTTCTTC
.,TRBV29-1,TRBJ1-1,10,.,CSVVEGKAFF,TGCAGCGTTGTGGAGGGAAAAGCTTTCTTT
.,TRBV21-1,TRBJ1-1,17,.,CASMPTQDFSKHTEAFF,TGTGCCAGCATGCCCACCCAGGACTTCTCAAAGCACACTGAAGCTTTCTTT
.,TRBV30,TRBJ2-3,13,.,CAWIEFLGRTQYF,TGTGCCTGGATCGAGTTTTTGGGCCGTACGCAGTATTTT
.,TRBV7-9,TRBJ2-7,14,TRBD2,CASTLERTRGEQYF,TGTGCCAGCACCTTAGAAAGGACTAGAGGCGAGCAGTACTTC
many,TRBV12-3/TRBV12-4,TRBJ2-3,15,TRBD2,CASSPTSGRTDTQYF,TGTGCCAGCAGCCCTACTAGCGGGAGAACAGATACGCAGTATTTT
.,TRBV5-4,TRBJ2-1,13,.,CASGSCPHNEQFF,TGTGCCAGCGGCTCGTGTCCCCACAATGAGCAGTTCTTC
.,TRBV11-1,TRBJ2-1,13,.,CASRASTYNEQSF,TGTGCCAGCCGAGCCAGTACATACAATGAGCAGTCCTTC
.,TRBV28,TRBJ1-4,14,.,CASNTRGLNEKLFF,TGTGCCAGCAACACCAGGGGACTCAATGAAAAACTGTTTTTT
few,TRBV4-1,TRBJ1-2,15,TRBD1,CASSQERGRWDGYTF,TGCGCCAGCAGCCAAGAAAGGGGGCGCTGGGATGGCTACACCTTC
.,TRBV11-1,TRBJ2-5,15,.,CASNPKYPEEETQYF,TGTGCCAGCAACCCTAAATACCCGGAGGAAGAGACCCAGTACTTC
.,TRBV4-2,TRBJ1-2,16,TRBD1,CAGSRDRQGAGYGYTF,TGTGCCGGCAGCCGAGATCGACAGGGGGCCGGCTATGGCTACACCTTC
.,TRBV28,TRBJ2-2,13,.,CASSLPPPGELFF,TGTGCCAGCAGTTTGCCGCCTCCTGGGGAGCTGTTTTTT
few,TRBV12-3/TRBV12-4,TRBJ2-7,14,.,CASSFGPTGYEQYF,TGTGCCAGCAGTTTTGGGCCCACTGGCTACGAGCAGTACTTC
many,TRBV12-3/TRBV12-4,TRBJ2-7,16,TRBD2,CASSLAGGLTAYEQYF,TGTGCCAGCAGTCTAGCGGGAGGGCTTACGGCCTACGAGCAGTACTTC
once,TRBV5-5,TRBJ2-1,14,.,CASSPGLGFNEQFF,TGTGCCAGCAGCCCGGGACTGGGTTTCAATGAGCAGTTCTTC
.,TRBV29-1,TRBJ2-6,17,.,CSVEDPGSESGTNVLTF,TGCAGCGTTGAAGATCCAGGGTCAGAATCTGGGACCAACGTCTTGACTTTC
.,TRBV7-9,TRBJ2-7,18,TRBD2,CVSSSVSGTSGSPYEQYF,TGTGTCAGCAGCTCTGTATCCGGGACTAGCGGGAGTCCCTACGAGCAGTACTTC
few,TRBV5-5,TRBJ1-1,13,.,CASSLWGETEAFF,TGTGCCAGCAGCTTGTGGGGGGAGACTGAAGCTTTCTTT
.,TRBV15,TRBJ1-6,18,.,CATSRGDGGSSYNSPLHF,TGTGCCACCAGCAGAGGGGATGGGGGGAGCTCCTATAATTCACCCCTCCACTTT
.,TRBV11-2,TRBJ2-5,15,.,CASGFGITSQETQYF,TGTGCCAGCGGCTTTGGCATTACCTCACAAGAGACCCAGTACTTC
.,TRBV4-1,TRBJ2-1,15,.,CASGQLAPSYNEQFF,TGCGCCAGCGGCCAGCTAGCGCCTTCTTACAATGAGCAGTTCTTC
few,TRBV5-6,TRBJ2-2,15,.,CASSLELRSTGELFF,TGTGCCAGCAGCTTGGAGTTACGGAGCACCGGGGAGCTGTTTTTT
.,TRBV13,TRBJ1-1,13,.,CASRPRGSTEAFF,TGTGCCAGCAGACCCCGAGGGAGCACTGAAGCTTTCTTT
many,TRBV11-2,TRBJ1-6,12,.,CASSLSAGALHF,TGTGCCAGCAGCCTCTCCGCAGGGGCCCTCCACTTT
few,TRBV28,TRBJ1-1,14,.,CASSFAQSNTEAFF,TGTGCCAGCAGTTTCGCACAGTCGAACACTGAAGCTTTCTTT
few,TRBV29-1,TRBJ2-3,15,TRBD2,CSVFKGTSGVDTQYF,TGCAGCGTTTTCAAAGGGACTAGCGGCGTGGATACGCAGTATTTT
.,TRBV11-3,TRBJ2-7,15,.,CVSSYMGRLGYEQYF,TGTGTTAGCAGCTATATGGGGAGGTTGGGCTACGAGCAGTACTTC
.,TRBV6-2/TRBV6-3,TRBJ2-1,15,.,CASSLRDPLGDAQFF,TGTGCCAGCAGTTTGCGGGACCCCCTCGGGGATGCGCAGTTCTTC
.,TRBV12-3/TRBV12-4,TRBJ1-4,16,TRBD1,CASSFVLGTGDEKLFF,TGTGCCAGCAGTTTTGTTCTGGGGACAGGGGATGAAAAACTGTTTTTT
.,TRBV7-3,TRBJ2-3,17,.,CASSLLVNGLLGDTQYF,TGTGCCAGCAGCTTATTGGTTAACGGGCTCTTAGGAGATACGCAGTATTTT
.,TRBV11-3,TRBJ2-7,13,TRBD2,CASSYRTREEHYF,TGTGCCAGCAGCTACAGGACTAGGGAGGAGCACTACTTC
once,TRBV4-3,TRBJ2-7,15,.,CASSQVLSIAHEQYF,TGCGCCAGCAGCCAAGTCTTGTCGATAGCCCACGAGCAGTACTTC
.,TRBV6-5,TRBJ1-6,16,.,CASRPPDSSYNSPLHF,TGTGCCAGCAGGCCACCGGACAGCTCCTATAATTCACCCCTCCACTTT
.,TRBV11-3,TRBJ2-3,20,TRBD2,CASSLDTRAGALLGTDTHYF,TGTGCCAGCAGCTTAGATACTCGGGCGGGAGCGCTCCTCGGCACAGATACGCACTATTTT
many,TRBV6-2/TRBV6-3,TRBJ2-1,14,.,CASSTYIAFSEQFF,TGTGCCAGCAGTACTTATATAGCGTTCAGTGAGCAGTTCTTC
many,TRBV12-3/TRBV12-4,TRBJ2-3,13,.,CASSLDRTDTQYF,TGTGCCAGCAGTTTAGACAGGACAGATACGCAGTATTTT
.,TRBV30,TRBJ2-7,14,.,CAWSFSGSSYEQYF,TGTGCCTGGAGTTTTTCAGGGAGTTCCTACGAACAGTACTTC
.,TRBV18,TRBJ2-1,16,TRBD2,CASSRRAGGSYNEQFF,TGTGCCAGCTCACGTAGGGCGGGGGGCTCCTACAATGAGCAGTTCTTC